This T cell receptor (beta chain) was captured in a study of T-cell memory formation after mild COVID-19. Study results and caveats: The CD4+ clones that contracted clustered mainly within CM and EM, and the CD8+ clones concentrated in EMRA. In second-wave clones peaking day 37, SARS-CoV-2 specificity remained unconfirmed.

TCRdb re-called the 5' RACE reads with MiXCR, one entry per CDR3 protein. The sample carries about 140,000 distinct CDR3 sequences, roughly 15% recorded once. CDR3 length: 12 amino acids. V dropped 5 bases and J dropped 7; count of bases not matched to a gene: 4. Turning to this clonotype: Its target is not known.

This TCR was recovered from an adult woman who had mild COVID-19 (a few samples of this study predate the infection). Cell type and time point are not known. The chain recombines TRBV12-3 or TRBV12-4 with TRBJ2-7; 8 bases map to TRBD1. The sample comprised PBMCs or a T cell subset sorted from them (not recorded which). The CDR3 bases are TGTGCCAGCAGTCGACAGGGGACTGAGCAGTACTTC. Its translation: CASSRQGTEQYF.